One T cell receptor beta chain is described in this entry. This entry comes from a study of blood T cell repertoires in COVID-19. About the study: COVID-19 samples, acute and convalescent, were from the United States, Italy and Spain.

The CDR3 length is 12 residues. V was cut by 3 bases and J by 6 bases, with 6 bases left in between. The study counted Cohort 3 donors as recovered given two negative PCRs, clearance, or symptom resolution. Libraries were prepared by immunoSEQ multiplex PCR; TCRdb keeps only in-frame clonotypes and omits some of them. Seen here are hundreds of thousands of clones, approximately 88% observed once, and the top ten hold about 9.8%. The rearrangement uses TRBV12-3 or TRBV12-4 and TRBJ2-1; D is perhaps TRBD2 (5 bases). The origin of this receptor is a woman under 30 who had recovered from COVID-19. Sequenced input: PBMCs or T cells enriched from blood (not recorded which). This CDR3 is CASSFGVNEQFF. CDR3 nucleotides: TGTGCCAGCAGTTTCGGGGTCAATGAGCAGTTCTTC.